These T cell receptor beta chains were read from a single sample in a study of cytomegalovirus exposure and HLA in healthy donors. Data came from immunoSEQ multiplex PCR; TCRdb stores just in-frame clones and leaves some out. The sample holds about 140,000 clones; over 70% are singletons and the top ten take about 5%. Sequenced: PBMCs. The receptors stem from a male donor in good health and CMV-seronegative. Both conserved end residues are part of each CDR3. A D gene is named only where the DNA matches it firmly. Clone size is stated in some rows and not others, as once, few, many or a class when expanded.

D	V	size	J	DNA	CDR3
-	TRBV7-9	-	TRBJ2-7	TGTGCCAGCAGCTTAGTAACAGGGAATGACGAGCAGTACTTC	CASSLVTGNDEQYF
TRBD1	TRBV19	-	TRBJ1-1	TGTGCCAGTAGTATAGCCCGGGACAGGATCACTGAAGCTTTCTTT	CASSIARDRITEAFF
TRBD2	TRBV29-1	-	TRBJ2-3	TGCAGCGTTAAGCGGGGGGGCACAGATACGCAGTATTTT	CSVKRGGTDTQYF
TRBD1	TRBV7-2	-	TRBJ1-4	TGTGCCAGCAGCCAGACCGGACAGGGTTTTTATGAAAAACTGTTTTTT	CASSQTGQGFYEKLFF
TRBD1	TRBV7-9	-	TRBJ1-4	TGTGCCAGCAGCCCACAGGGGGGAGAGAATGAAAAACTGTTTTTT	CASSPQGGENEKLFF
-	TRBV19	-	TRBJ1-2	TGTGCCAGTAGTGAGCAGGGTGAACGCTACACCTTC	CASSEQGERYTF
-	TRBV6-6	-	TRBJ2-5	TGTGCCAGCACCCTAAGGGGTCCCGGCGAGACCCAGTACTTC	CASTLRGPGETQYF
TRBD2	TRBV15	-	TRBJ2-3	TGTGCCACCAGCAGAGATAAGGGGCCTAGCGGGGGGGCTGGAGATACGCAGTATTTT	CATSRDKGPSGGAGDTQYF
-	TRBV4-3	-	TRBJ1-3	TGCGCCAGCAGCCAAGAAGCCCAGAGGGAAACTGGAAACACCATATATTTT	CASSQEAQRETGNTIYF
TRBD2	TRBV7-2	once	TRBJ2-5	TGTGCCAGCAGCCCTCCGTCGGGGGGAGTTGAGACCCAGTACTTC	CASSPPSGGVETQYF
TRBD1	TRBV28	-	TRBJ1-6	TGTGCCAGCACGACCTCGGGACAGCCTAATTCACCCCTCCACTTT	CASTTSGQPNSPLHF